Given below is one T cell receptor beta chain in context. Its binding antigen is unknown. There are no base qualities to consult, and no much larger clone falls within one base. This entry comes from a study of T-cell reconstitution after alpha-beta-depleted transplantation in children (TCRdb year 2016). Context from the whole study: Using TCR repertoire profiling, the study followed T-cell immune reconstitution in a quantitative way in children after TCRalphabeta/CD19-depleted allogeneic hematopoietic cell transplantation. Broad study findings and their caveats: In some patients, high TCRbeta diversity at day 60 was attributed to recipient T cells and intrathymic progenitors that had survived conditioning. Apparently early alphabetaT-cell count recovery about two months after transplant reportedly relied on only several hundred rapidly expanded clones derived from non-depleted graft cells. Hyperexpanded clone frequencies declined over subsequent months; after one year, T-cell counts and TCRbeta diversity were mostly attributed to newly produced T cells.

The V end gives up 0 bases and the J end 1 base, leaving 4 bases in the junction not matched to a gene. Taken from cysteine to phenylalanine, the CDR3 has 16 residues. Only the CDR3 region is kept as DNA, spanning 48 bases read in frame from base 1. In the germline V gene, CDR1 corresponds to SGHDN and CDR2 to FVKESK. Library creation used PCR. These reads were obtained on an Illumina HiSeq 2500. Molecular barcoding was employed in the preparation of TCR libraries, with unique molecular identifiers being used to normalize TCRbeta repertoire quantification. Starting from the raw public reads, TCRdb applied fastp trimming at Q25, assembled clones with MiXCR and retained in-frame beta chains. Duplicate CDR3 protein sequences are folded into a single record with the most common DNA and genes. The sample records approximately 350,000 distinct CDR3 sequences, under 20% of which are singletons. About 41% of the sample rests with the top ten.

This specimen's treatment or condition label, per the study, means: allogeneic hematopoietic cell transplantation with graft depleted of TCRalphabeta T cells and CD19 B cells. TCRalphabeta/CD19-depleted allogeneic hematopoietic cell grafts were given to the transplant recipients, all of whom were children. The rearranged segments are TRBV14 and TRBJ2-5; TRBD1 agrees with 8 junctional bases. The clonotype was recovered from a male patient between 2 and 9 years old who had a stem cell transplant for acute lymphoblastic leukemia, so the T cells may come from the graft donor. The sequenced sample was PBMCs, mostly from graft donor cells, obtained 360 days after TCRalphabeta/CD19-depleted stem cell transplant. The CDR3 protein: CASSQDGDRPQETQYF. The nucleotides are TGTGCCAGCAGCCAAGATGGGGACAGGCCCCAAGAGACCCAGTACTTC.